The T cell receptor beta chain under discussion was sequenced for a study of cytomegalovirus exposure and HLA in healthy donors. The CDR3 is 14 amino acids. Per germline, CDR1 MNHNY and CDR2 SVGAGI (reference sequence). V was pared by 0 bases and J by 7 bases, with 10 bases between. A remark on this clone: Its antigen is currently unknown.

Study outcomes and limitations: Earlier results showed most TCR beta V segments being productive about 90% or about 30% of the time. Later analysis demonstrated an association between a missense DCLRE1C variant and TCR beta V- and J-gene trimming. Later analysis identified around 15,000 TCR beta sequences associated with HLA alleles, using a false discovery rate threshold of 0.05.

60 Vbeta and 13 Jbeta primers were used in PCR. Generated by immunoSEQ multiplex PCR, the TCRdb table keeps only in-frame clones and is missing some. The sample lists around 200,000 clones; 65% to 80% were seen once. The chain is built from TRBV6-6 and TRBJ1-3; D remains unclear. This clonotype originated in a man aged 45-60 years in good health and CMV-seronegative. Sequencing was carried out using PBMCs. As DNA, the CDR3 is TGTGCCAGCAGTTACTCTGGACTTGGGAACACCATATATTTT. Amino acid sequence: CASSYSGLGNTIYF.